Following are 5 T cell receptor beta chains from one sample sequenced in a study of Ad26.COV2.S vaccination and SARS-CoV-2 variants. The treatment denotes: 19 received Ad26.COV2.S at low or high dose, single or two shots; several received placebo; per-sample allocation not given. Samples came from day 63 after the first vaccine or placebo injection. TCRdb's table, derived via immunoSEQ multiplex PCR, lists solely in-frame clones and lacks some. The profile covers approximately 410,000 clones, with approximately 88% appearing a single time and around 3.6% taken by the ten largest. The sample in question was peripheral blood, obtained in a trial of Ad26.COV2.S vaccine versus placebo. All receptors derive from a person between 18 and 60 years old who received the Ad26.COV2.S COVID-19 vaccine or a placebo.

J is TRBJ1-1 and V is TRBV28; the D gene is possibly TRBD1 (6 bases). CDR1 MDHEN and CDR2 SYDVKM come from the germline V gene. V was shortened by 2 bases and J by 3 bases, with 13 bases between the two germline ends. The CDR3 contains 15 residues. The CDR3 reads CASSLVQGTYTEAFF. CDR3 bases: TGTGCCAGCAGTTTAGTACAGGGAACATACACTGAAGCTTTCTTT.

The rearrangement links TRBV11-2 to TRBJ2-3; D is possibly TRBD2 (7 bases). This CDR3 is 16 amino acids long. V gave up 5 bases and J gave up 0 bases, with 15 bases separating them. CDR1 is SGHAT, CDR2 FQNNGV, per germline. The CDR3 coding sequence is TGTGCCAGCAGCAGAGATGGGGGGGCGAGCACAGATACGCAGTATTTT. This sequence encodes CASSRDGGASTDTQYF.

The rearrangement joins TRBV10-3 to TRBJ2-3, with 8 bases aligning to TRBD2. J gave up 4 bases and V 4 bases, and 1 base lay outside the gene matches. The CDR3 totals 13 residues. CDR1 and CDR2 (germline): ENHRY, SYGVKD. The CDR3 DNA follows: TGTGCCATCAGTGCGACTAGCGCAGATACGCAGTATTTT. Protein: CAISATSADTQYF.

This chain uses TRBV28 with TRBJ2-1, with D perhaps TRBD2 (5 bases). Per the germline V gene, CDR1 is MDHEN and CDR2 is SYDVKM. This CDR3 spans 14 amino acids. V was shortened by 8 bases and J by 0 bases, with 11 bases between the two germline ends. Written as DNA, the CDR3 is TGTGCCAGCCGGACGGAGGTCTCCTACAATGAGCAGTTCTTC. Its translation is CASRTEVSYNEQFF.

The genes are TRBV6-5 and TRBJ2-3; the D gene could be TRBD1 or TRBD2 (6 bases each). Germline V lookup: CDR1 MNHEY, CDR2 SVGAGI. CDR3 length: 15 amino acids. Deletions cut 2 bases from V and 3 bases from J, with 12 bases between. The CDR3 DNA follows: TGTGCCAGCAGTTACGGGGGGCCCTTGACAGATACGCAGTATTTT. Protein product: CASSYGGPLTDTQYF.